This paragraph covers one TCR beta chain sequence. The target antigen is unknown. This entry is derived from a study of T-cell reconstitution after alpha-beta-depleted transplantation in children. General study findings and limits: Alpha-beta T cells present about two months after transplant were reported to originate from several hundred expanded graft clones. For some patients, TCRbeta diversity was high at day 60 because of recipient T cells and thymic progenitors that survived. A year had passed since transplant, and T-cell counts and diversity by then came mostly from newly produced T cells.

This CDR3 has 14 amino acids. Trimming removed 2 bases from V and 5 bases from J, with 9 bases in between. In germline, CDR1 is MNHEY, CDR2 SVGAGI. Preparation of the TCRbeta library was carried out with unique molecular identifiers. Each CDR3 protein is one row after TCRdb ran MiXCR on the PCR reads. The profile shows some 100,000 distinct CDR3 sequences, roughly a quarter of them singletons. The origin of this receptor is a boy aged 2 to 10 with acute lymphoblastic leukemia, due to receive a stem cell transplant. The chain employs TRBV6-5 and TRBJ2-2; perhaps TRBD1 as D (6 bases). The source material was PBMCs, sampled before TCRalphabeta/CD19-depleted stem cell transplant. The CDR3 nucleotides are TGTGCCAGCAGTTACACCCAGGGGACCGGGGAGCTGTTTTTT. Translation gives CASSYTQGTGELFF.